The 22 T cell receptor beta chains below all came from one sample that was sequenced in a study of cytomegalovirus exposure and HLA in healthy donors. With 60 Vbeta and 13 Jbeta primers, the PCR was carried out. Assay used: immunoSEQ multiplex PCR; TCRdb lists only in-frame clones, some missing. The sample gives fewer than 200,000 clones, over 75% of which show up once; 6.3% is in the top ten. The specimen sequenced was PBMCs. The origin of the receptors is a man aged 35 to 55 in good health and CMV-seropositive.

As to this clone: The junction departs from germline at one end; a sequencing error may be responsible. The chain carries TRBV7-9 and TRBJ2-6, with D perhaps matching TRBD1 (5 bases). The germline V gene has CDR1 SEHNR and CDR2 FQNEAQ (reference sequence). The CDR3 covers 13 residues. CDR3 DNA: TGTGCCAGCATGATCTCTGGGGCCAACGGCCTGACTTTC. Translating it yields CASMISGANGLTF. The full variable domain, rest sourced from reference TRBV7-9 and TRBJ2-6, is DTGVSQNPRHKITKRGQNVTFRCDPISEHNRLYWYRQTLGQGPEFLTYFQNEAQLEKSRLLSDRFSAERPKGSFSTLEIQRTEQGDSAMYLCASMISGANGLTFGAGSRLTVL.

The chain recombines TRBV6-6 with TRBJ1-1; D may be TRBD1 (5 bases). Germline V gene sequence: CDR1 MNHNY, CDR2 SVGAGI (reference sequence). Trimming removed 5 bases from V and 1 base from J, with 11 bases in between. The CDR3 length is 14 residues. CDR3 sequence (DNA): TGTGCCAGCAGTCGGGGGGAACGGAACACTGAAGCTTTCTTT. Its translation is CASSRGERNTEAFF.

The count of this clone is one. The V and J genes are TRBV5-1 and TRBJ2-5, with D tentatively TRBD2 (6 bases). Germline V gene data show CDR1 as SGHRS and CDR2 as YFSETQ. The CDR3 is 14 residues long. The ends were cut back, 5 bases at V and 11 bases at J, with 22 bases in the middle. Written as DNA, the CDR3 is TGCGCCAGCAGACCTCTAGCGAGTTCTGGCGAACAGTACTTC. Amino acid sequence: CASRPLASSGEQYF.

CDR3 sequence: CASTGQGATLWEQYF. In DNA, the CDR3 is TGTGCCAGCACCGGACAGGGGGCGACGTTATGGGAGCAGTACTTC. The chain employs TRBV28 and TRBJ2-7, with 11 bases matching TRBD1. The CDR3 sequence is 15 residues long. V shed 7 bases, J shed 7 bases, and the junction held 12 bases outside the gene matches. Germline CDR1 and CDR2: MDHEN and SYDVKM. The full variable domain, rest sourced from reference TRBV28 and TRBJ2-7, is DVKVTQSSRYLVKRTGEKVFLECVQDMDHENMFWYRQDPGLGLRLIYFSYDVKMKEKGDIPEGYSVSREKKERFSLILESASTNQTSMYLCASTGQGATLWEQYFGPGTRLTVT.

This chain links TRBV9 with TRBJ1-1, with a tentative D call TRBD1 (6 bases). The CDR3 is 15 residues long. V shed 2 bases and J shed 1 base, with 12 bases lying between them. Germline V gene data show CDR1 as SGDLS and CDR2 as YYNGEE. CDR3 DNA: TGTGCCAGCAGCGTGGGGCAGGGGAAGAACACTGAAGCTTTCTTT. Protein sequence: CASSVGQGKNTEAFF. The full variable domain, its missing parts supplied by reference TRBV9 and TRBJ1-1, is DSGVTQTPKHLITATGQRVTLRCSPRSGDLSVYWYQQSLDQGLQFLIQYYNGEERAKGNILERFSAQQFPDLHSELNLSSLELGDSALYFCASSVGQGKNTEAFFGQGTRLTVV.

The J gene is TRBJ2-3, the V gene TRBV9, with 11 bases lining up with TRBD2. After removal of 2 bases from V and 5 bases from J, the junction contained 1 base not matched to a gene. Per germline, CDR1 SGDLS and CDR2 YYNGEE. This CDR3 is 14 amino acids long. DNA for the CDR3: TGTGCCAGCAGCGTTCTAGCGGGGGGAGATACGCAGTATTTT. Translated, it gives CASSVLAGGDTQYF.

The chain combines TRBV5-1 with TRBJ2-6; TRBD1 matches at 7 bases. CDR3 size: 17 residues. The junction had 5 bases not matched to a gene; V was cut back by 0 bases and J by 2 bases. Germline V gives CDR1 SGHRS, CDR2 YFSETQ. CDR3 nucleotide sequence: TGCGCCAGCAGCTTGGAAGGGGGCAGCCCTGGGGCCAACGTCCTGACTTTC. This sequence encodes CASSLEGGSPGANVLTF.

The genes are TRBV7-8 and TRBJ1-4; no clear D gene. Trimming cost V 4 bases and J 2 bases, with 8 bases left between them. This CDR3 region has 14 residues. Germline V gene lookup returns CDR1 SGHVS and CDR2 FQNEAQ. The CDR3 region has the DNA TGTGCCAGCAGCTGGTCTCGGACTAATGAAAAACTGTTTTTT. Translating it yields CASSWSRTNEKLFF.

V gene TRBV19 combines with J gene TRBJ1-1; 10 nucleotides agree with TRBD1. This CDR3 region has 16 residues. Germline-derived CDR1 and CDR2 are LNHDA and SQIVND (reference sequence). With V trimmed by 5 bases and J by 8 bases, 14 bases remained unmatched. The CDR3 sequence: CASSPRDRGKEREAFF. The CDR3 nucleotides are TGTGCCAGTAGTCCCCGGGACAGGGGTAAGGAGAGGGAAGCTTTCTTT.

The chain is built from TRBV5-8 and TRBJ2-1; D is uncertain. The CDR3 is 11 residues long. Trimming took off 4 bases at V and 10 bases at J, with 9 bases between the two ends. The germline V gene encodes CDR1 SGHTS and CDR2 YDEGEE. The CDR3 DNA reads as TGTGCCAGCAGCGCAGGATTGGAGCAGTTCTTC. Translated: CASSAGLEQFF.

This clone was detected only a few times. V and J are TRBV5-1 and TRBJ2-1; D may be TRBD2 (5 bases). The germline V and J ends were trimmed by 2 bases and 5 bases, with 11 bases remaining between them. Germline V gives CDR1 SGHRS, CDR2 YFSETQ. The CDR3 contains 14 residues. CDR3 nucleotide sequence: TGCGCCAGCAGCTTAACCCCGGGGAACAATGAGCAGTTCTTC. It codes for CASSLTPGNNEQFF.

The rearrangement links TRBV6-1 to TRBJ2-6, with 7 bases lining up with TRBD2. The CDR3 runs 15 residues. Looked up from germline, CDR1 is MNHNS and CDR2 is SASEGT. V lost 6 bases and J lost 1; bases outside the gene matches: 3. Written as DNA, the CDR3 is TGTGCCAGCAGGGGGGGGACGTCTGGGGCCAACGTCCTGACTTTC. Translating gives CASRGGTSGANVLTF.

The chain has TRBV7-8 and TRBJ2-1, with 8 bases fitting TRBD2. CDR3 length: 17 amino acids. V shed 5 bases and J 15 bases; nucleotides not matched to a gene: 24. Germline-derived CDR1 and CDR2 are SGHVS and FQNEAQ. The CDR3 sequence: CASSPIGLAGTGGRPFF. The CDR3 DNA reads TGTGCCAGCAGCCCCATCGGGCTAGCGGGCACTGGGGGGAGGCCGTTCTTC.

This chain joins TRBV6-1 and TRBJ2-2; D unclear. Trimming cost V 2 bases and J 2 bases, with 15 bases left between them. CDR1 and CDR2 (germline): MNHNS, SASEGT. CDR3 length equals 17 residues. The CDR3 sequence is CASSEPQPWSNTGELFF. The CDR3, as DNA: TGTGCCAGCAGTGAACCCCAACCCTGGAGTAACACCGGGGAGCTGTTTTTT.

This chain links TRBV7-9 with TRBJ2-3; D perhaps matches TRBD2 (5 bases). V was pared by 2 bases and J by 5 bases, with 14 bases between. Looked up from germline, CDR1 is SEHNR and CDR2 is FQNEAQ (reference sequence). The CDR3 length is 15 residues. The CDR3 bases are TGTGCCAGCAGCTTACCCCGCTCGGGAAAAGATACGCAGTATTTT. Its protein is CASSLPRSGKDTQYF.

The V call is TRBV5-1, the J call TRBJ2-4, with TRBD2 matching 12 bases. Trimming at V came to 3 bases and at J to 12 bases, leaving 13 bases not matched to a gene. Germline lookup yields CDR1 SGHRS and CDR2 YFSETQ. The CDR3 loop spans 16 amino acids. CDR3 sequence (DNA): TGCGCCAGCAGCTGGGCGGCTAGCGGGAGGGAGGGCAGTCAGTACTTC. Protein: CASSWAASGREGSQYF.

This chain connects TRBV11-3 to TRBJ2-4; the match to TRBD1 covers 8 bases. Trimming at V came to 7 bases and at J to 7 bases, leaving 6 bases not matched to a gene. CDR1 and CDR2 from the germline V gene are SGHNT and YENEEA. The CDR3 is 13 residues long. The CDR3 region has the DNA TGTGCCAGCACCTTTGGACAGGGTAACATTCAGTACTTC. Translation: CASTFGQGNIQYF.

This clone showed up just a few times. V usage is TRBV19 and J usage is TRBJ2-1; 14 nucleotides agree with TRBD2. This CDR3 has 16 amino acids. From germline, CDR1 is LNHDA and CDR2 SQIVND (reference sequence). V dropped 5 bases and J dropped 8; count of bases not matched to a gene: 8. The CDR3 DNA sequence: TGTGCCAGTAGTCCGACTAGCGGGAGGGCCTATGATGAGCAGTTCTTC. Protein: CASSPTSGRAYDEQFF.

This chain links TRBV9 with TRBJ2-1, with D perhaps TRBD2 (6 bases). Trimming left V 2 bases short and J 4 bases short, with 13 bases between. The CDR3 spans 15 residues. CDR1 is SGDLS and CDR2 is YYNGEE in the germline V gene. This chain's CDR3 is CASSVAGREYNEQFF. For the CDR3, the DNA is TGTGCCAGCAGCGTGGCCGGGAGAGAATACAATGAGCAGTTCTTC.

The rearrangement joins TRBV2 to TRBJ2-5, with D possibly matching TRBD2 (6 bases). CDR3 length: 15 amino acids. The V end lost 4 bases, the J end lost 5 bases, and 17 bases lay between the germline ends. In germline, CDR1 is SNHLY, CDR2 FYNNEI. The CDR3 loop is CASSVSSVSGETQYF. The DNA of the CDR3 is TGTGCCAGCAGTGTCTCTAGCGTTTCGGGCGAGACCCAGTACTTC.

DNA for the CDR3: TGTGCCAGCAGCCTCGGGACAGGGGTTAGCGAGCAGTACTTC. The encoded protein is CASSLGTGVSEQYF. The chain recombines TRBV9 with TRBJ2-7, with 10 bases aligning to TRBD1. The J segment lost 6 bases and the V segment lost 4 bases, leaving 7 bases of the junction unmatched. CDR3 length: 14 amino acids. Looked up from germline, CDR1 is SGDLS and CDR2 is YYNGEE.

The CDR3 spells CASSEAGQGWAFF. The CDR3 DNA sequence: TGTGCCAGCAGTGAAGCGGGACAGGGGTGGGCTTTCTTT. V usage is TRBV2 and J usage is TRBJ1-1; 10 nucleotides match TRBD1. J lost 11 bases, V lost 0 bases, and 3 bases had no gene match. The germline gives CDR1 SNHLY, CDR2 FYNNEI. This CDR3 region has 13 residues.